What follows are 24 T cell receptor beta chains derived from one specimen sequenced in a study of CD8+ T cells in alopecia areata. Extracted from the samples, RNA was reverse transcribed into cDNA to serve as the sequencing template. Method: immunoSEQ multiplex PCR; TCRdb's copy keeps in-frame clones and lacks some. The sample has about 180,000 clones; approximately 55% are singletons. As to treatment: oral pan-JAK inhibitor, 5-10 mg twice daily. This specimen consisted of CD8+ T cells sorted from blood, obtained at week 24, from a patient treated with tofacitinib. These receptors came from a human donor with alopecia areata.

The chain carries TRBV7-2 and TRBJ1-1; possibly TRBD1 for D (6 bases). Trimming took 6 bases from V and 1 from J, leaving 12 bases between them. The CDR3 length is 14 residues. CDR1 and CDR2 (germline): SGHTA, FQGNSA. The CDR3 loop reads CASRPGVGNTEAFF. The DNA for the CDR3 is TGTGCCAGCAGGCCAGGGGTTGGGAACACTGAAGCTTTCTTT.

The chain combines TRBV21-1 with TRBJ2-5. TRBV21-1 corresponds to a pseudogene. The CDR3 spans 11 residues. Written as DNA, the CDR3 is TGTGCCAGCAGCATAGGGGAGACCCAGTACTTC. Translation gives CASSIGETQYF.

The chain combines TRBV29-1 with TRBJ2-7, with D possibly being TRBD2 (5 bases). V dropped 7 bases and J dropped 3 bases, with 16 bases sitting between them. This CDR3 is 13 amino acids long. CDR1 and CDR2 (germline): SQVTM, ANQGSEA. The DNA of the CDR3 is TGCAGCGGCCGGGGTGAAACTAGCTACGAGCAGTACTTC. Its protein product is CSGRGETSYEQYF.

The CDR3 loop is CASSENIGGLSPLHF. CDR3 coding DNA: TGTGCCAGCAGTGAGAACATCGGGGGCCTTTCACCCCTCCACTTT. The V call is TRBV2, the J call TRBJ1-6; possible D gene TRBD1, 6 bases. The ends were cut back, 3 bases at V and 9 bases at J, with 15 bases in the middle. The CDR3 extends over 15 amino acids. CDR1 and CDR2 (germline): SNHLY, FYNNEI.

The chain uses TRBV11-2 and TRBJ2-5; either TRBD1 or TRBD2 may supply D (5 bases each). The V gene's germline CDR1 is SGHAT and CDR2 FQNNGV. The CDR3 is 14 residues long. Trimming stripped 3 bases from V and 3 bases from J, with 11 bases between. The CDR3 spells CASSFPWGKETQYF. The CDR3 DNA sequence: TGTGCCAGCAGCTTTCCGTGGGGGAAAGAGACCCAGTACTTC.

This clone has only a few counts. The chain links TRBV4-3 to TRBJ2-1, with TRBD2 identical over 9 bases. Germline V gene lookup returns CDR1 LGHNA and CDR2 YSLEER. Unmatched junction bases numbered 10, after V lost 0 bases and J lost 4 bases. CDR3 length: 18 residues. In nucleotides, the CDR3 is TGCGCCAGCAGCCAAGACCCCGTCCTAGCGGGGATTTACAATGAGCAGTTCTTC. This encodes CASSQDPVLAGIYNEQFF.

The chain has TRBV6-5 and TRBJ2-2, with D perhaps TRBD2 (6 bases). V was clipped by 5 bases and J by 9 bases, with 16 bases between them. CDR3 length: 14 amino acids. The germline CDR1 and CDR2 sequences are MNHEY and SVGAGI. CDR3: CASSPRDFSRELFF. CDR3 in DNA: TGTGCCAGCAGTCCTAGGGACTTTTCTAGGGAGCTGTTTTTT.

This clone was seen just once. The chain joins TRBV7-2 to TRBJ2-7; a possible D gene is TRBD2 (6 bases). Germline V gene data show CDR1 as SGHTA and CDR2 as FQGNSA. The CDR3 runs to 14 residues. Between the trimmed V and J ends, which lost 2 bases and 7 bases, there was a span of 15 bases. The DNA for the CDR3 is TGTGCCAGCAGCTTAAGAGGGAGTGGAGGGGAGCAGTACTTC. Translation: CASSLRGSGGEQYF.

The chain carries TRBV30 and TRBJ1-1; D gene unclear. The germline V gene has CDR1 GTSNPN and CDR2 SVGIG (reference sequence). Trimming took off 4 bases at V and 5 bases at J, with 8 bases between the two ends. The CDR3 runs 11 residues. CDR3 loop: CAWMAGTEAFF. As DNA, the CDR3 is TGTGCCTGGATGGCGGGGACTGAAGCTTTCTTT.

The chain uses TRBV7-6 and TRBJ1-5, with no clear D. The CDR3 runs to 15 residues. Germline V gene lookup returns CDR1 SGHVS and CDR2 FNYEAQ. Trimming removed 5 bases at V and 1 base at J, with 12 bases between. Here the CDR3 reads CASSLNSGSNQPQHF. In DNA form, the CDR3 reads TGTGCCAGCAGCCTCAACAGTGGAAGCAATCAGCCCCAGCATTTT.

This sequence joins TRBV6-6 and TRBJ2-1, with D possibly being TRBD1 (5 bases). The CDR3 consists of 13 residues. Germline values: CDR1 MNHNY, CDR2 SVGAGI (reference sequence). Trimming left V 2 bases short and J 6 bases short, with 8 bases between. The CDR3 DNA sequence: TGTGCCAGCAGTTACAGGGGCGGCAATGAGCAGTTCTTC. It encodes CASSYRGGNEQFF.

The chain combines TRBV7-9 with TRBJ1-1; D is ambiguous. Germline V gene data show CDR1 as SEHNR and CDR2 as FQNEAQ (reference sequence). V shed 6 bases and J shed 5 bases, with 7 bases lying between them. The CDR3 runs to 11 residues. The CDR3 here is CASRLGTEAFF. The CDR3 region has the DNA TGTGCCAGCAGGCTCGGGACTGAAGCTTTCTTT.

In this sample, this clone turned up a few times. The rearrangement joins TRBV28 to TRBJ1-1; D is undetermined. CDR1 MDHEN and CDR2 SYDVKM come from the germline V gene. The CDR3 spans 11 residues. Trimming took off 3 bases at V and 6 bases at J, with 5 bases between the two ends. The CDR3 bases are TGTGCCAGCAGTTTTTGGGCTGAAGCTTTCTTT. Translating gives CASSFWAEAFF.

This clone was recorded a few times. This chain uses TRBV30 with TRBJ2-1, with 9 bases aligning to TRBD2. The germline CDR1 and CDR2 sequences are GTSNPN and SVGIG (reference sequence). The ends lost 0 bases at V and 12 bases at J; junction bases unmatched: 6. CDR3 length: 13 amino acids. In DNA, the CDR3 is TGTGCCTGGAGTGTAGGAGCGGGGGGCGTGCAGTTCTTC. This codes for CAWSVGAGGVQFF.

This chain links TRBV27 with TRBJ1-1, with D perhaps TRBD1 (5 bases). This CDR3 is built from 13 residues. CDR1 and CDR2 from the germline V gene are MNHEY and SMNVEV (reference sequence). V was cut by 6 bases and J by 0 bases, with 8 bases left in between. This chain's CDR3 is CASRRGMNTEAFF. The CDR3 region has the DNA TGTGCCAGCAGGAGGGGAATGAACACTGAAGCTTTCTTT.

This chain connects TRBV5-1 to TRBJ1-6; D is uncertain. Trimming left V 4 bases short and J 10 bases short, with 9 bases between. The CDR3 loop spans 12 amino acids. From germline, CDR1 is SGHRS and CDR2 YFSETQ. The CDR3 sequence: CASSPTGSPLHF. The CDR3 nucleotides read TGCGCCAGCAGCCCCACGGGCTCACCCCTCCACTTT.

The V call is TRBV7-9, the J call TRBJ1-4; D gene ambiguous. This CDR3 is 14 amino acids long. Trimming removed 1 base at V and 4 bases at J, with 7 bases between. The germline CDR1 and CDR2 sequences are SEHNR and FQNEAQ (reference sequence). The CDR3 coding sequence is TGTGCCAGCAGCTTAGTAGCCGGTAATGAAAAACTGTTTTTT. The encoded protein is CASSLVAGNEKLFF.

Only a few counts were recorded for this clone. CDR3 region: CSVPGRQPNTEAFF. CDR3 coding DNA: TGCAGCGTTCCGGGCCGGCAACCGAACACTGAAGCTTTCTTT. The chain links TRBV29-1 to TRBJ1-1; D unresolved. Germline V gives CDR1 SQVTM, CDR2 ANQGSEA. V gave up 5 bases and J gave up 1 base, with 14 bases separating them. The CDR3 length is 14 residues.

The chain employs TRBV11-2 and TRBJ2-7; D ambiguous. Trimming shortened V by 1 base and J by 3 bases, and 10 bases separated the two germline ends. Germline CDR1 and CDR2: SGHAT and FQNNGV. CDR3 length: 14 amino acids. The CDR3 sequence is CASSLGVSGYEQYF. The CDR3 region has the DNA TGTGCCAGCAGCTTAGGGGTTTCGGGCTACGAGCAGTACTTC.

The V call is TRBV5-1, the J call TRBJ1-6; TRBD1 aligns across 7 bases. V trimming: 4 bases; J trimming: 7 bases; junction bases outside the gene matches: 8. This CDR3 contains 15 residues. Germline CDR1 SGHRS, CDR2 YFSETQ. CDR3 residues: CASSGGTEKNSPLHF. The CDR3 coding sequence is TGCGCCAGCAGCGGCGGGACAGAAAAAAATTCACCCCTCCACTTT.

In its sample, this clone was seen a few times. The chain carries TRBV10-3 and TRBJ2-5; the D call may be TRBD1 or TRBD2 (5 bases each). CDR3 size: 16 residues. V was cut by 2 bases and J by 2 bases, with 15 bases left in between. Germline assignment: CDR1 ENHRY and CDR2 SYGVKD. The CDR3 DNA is TGTGCCATCAGTGAGCGAGGGGCGGCAACTCAAGAGACCCAGTACTTC. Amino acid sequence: CAISERGAATQETQYF.

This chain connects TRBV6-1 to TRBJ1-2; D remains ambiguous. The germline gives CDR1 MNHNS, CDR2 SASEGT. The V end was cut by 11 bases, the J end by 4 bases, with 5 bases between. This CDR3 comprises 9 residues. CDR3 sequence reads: CALVYGYTF. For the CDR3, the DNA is TGTGCCCTAGTCTATGGCTACACCTTC.

Here the CDR3 reads CASSRDSITGELFF. DNA for the CDR3: TGTGCCAGCAGCAGGGACAGCATAACGGGGGAGCTGTTTTTT. V is TRBV27 and J is TRBJ2-2; 7 positions agree with TRBD1. The V segment lost 6 bases and the J segment 8 bases; nucleotides outside the gene matches: 9. Germline-derived CDR1 and CDR2 are MNHEY and SMNVEV (reference sequence). This CDR3 is 14 amino acids long.

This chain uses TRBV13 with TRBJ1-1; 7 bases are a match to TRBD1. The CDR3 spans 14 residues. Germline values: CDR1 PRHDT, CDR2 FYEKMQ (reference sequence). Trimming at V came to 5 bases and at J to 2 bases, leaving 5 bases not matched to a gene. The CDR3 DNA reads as TGTGCCAGCAGCACGGGACAGTTTAACACTGAAGCTTTCTTT. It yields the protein CASSTGQFNTEAFF.